One sample yielded the 5 T cell receptor beta chains listed below, sequenced in a study of blood T cells in healthy people across ages. Sample-barcoded 5' priming and a J-beta primer mix drove a second PCR of 7 to 11 cycles. One entry per CDR3 protein results from TCRdb running MiXCR on the 5' RACE reads. Here the sample spans more than 650,000 distinct CDR3 sequences, roughly 25% being singletons. This same sample was also part of a study on T cells of mothers and their children.

Sequencing was carried out using blood. The receptors here all came from a boy under 18 in good health.

This clonotype has only a few counts. This chain joins TRBV6-5 and TRBJ1-3; D is uncertain. The V gene lost 6 bases and the J gene lost 4 bases, with 10 bases spanning the gap. This CDR3 has 13 residues. Germline values: CDR1 MNHEY, CDR2 SVGAGI. The CDR3 is CASRSIQGNTIYF. DNA for the CDR3: TGTGCCAGCAGATCAATACAGGGAAACACCATATATTTT.

This clonotype was seen only a few times. J is TRBJ2-3 and V is TRBV27; 12 positions agree with TRBD2. The CDR3 is 14 residues long. Germline V lookup: CDR1 MNHEY, CDR2 SMNVEV (reference sequence). Unmatched junction bases numbered 3, after V lost 3 bases and J lost 8 bases. This CDR3 is CASSFSSGGVTQYF. The CDR3 bases are TGTGCCAGCAGTTTTTCTAGCGGGGGGGTTACGCAGTATTTT.

V and J are TRBV7-9 and TRBJ1-2; D might be TRBD1 (6 bases). Deletions cut 5 bases from V and 3 bases from J, with 13 bases between. Germline lookup yields CDR1 SEHNR and CDR2 FQNEAQ (reference sequence). The CDR3 contains 14 residues. The CDR3 sequence is CASSPRGGDYGYTF. CDR3 sequence (DNA): TGTGCCAGCAGCCCAAGAGGGGGGGACTATGGCTACACCTTC.

The table lists this clonotype with a few counts. This chain uses TRBV20-1 with TRBJ2-5, with 11 positions matching TRBD2. The J call may be wrong; the DNA end is better matched by TRBJ2-7. Germline CDR1 and CDR2: DFQATT and SNEGSKA (reference sequence). This CDR3 region has 16 residues. DNA of the CDR3: TGCAGTGCTAGAGGACTAGCGGGAACGAGCTCCTACGAGCAGTACTTC. It is translated as CSARGLAGTSSYEQYF.

This clonotype showed up just a few times. One end of the junction is discordant with germline, which a read error may explain. This chain connects TRBV14 to TRBJ2-5, with D possibly called TRBD1 or TRBD2 (7 bases each). The CDR3 is 14 amino acids. Germline CDR1 reads SGHDN; CDR2 reads FVKESK. The CDR3 DNA follows: TGTGCCTGCAGCCCCAACAGGGGAGGGGAGACCCAGTACTTC. It specifies CACSPNRGGETQYF.